This TCR beta chain was obtained from a study of blood T cell repertoires in COVID-19. For the study at large: Material from acute and convalescent COVID-19 was sourced from the United States, Italy and Spain. PBMCs, B-cell-depleted T cells, or T cells provided the cDNA or gDNA that made up the material.

In the original analysis: The assay estimated nucleated cells by amplifying reference gene primers. TCRdb's copy holds only in-frame clones and misses some; the assay was immunoSEQ multiplex PCR. V, J and clone size are those of that table, while D and trimming were read from the DNA. The sample has 85,000 to 110,000 clones; 84% are singletons. This CDR3 is built from 14 residues. The V and J ends lost 8 bases and 4 bases, in that order; junction bases with no gene match: 8. Germline-derived CDR1 and CDR2 are LNHDA and SQIVND (reference sequence). This TCR was sampled from a human donor in a cohort sampled during active COVID-19. V and J are TRBV19 and TRBJ2-3; 8 positions match TRBD1. The specimen was peripheral blood. The CDR3 bases are TGTGCCAGTGCGGACAGGGTAATTCCAGATACGCAGTATTTT. Its protein is CASADRVIPDTQYF.